The present T cell receptor beta chain was sequenced within a study of blood T cell repertoires in COVID-19. Background on the study: Recovered participants had two consecutive negative NP/OP PCR tests, healthcare professional clearance, or symptom resolution. T cells, B-cell-depleted T cells, or PBMCs supplied cDNA or gDNA.

Only in-frame clones appear in the TCRdb table, and some are missing; sequencing was by immunoSEQ multiplex PCR. The sample has approximately 200,000 clones, roughly 84% seen once. This clone came up once. Source material: PBMCs or T cells enriched from blood (not recorded which). This receptor was obtained from a man aged 25-40 years in a cohort exposed to, infected with or recovered from COVID-19 (not recorded which).

This chain's CDR3 is CASSSGPGQGENQPQHF. In nucleotides, the CDR3 is TGCGCCAGCAGCTCAGGACCGGGACAGGGCGAAAATCAGCCCCAGCATTTT. The chain recombines TRBV5-1 with TRBJ1-5; 9 bases line up with TRBD1. The CDR3 covers 17 residues. The trim removed 3 bases at V and 4 bases at J, leaving 11 bases unmatched. Germline V gene lookup returns CDR1 SGHRS and CDR2 YFSETQ.